Presented here are 26 T cell receptor beta chains from one specimen sequenced in a study of T cells in Graves' hyperthyroidism and ophthalmopathy. Amplification of TCR beta CDR3 regions was performed using RNA transcripts as template. HTBI primers were the set used in a first-round RT-PCR of the TCR CDR3. TCRdb redid the calling of the multiplex PCR reads with MiXCR, one entry per CDR3 protein. Among a few hundred thousand distinct CDR3 sequences, approximately 17% were seen once, and the ten largest hold around 17%. Sequencing was done on a sample of blood. These receptors were collected from a woman under 30 with Graves' ophthalmopathy.

This clonotype was counted many times. This sequence joins TRBV6-1 and TRBJ2-5, with D perhaps matching TRBD1 or TRBD2 (5 bases each). There are 16 residues in the CDR3. The germline CDR1 and CDR2 sequences are MNHNS and SASEGT. The V gene lost 1 base and the J gene lost 4 bases, with 16 bases spanning the gap. The CDR3 sequence: CASSEEVLGVLETQYF. CDR3 DNA: TGTGCCAGCAGTGAAGAGGTACTAGGGGTCCTAGAGACCCAGTACTTC.

The rearrangement joins TRBV6-1 to TRBJ2-2; D may be TRBD2 (5 bases). The germline CDR1 and CDR2 sequences are MNHNS and SASEGT. The ends were cut back, 6 bases at V and 2 bases at J, with 13 bases in the middle. This CDR3 contains 15 residues. The CDR3 nucleotides read TGTGCCAGCAGATGGTCCGGGGAAAACACCGGGGAGCTGTTTTTT. Protein: CASRWSGENTGELFF.

This clonotype was counted ten times or more. The chain carries TRBV7-9 and TRBJ1-2, with D perhaps TRBD1 (6 bases). Germline CDR1 and CDR2: SEHNR and FQNEAQ (reference sequence). V was clipped by 2 bases and J by 6 bases, with 16 bases between them. The CDR3 has 15 amino acids. This CDR3 reads CASSLKPGATDGYTF. The CDR3 coding sequence is TGTGCCAGCAGCTTAAAGCCAGGGGCGACGGATGGCTACACCTTC.

This clonotype was detected many times. The chain links TRBV28 to TRBJ2-7; no clear D. CDR3 length: 17 residues. Trimming removed 2 bases at V and 2 bases at J, with 19 bases between. In germline, CDR1 is MDHEN, CDR2 SYDVKM. DNA of the CDR3: TGTGCCAGCAGTTTAATTGAGTCAGGAACCATAGCCTACGAGCAGTACTTC. It codes for CASSLIESGTIAYEQYF.

The V and J genes are TRBV5-1 and TRBJ2-5, with 11 bases that match TRBD1. This CDR3 has 15 amino acids. Per the germline V gene, CDR1 is SGHRS and CDR2 is YFSETQ. After removal of 0 bases from V and 4 bases from J, the junction contained 2 bases not matched to a gene. The CDR3 nucleotides read TGCGCCAGCAGCTTGGTCGGGACAGGGGGAGAGACCCAGTACTTC. This encodes CASSLVGTGGETQYF.

Many counts were recorded for this clonotype. This sequence joins TRBV29-1 and TRBJ2-7; 7 bases map to TRBD1. Germline CDR1 is SQVTM and CDR2 is ANQGSEA. The CDR3 runs 14 residues. The J segment lost 0 bases and the V segment lost 5 bases, leaving 7 bases of the junction unmatched. The CDR3 nucleotides read TGCAGCGTTCTCTCGGGACAGCGCTCCTACGAGCAGTACTTC. Translating gives CSVLSGQRSYEQYF.

The J gene is TRBJ1-5, the V gene TRBV24-1, with D tentatively TRBD1 (5 bases). The CDR3 has 15 residues. V gave up 5 bases and J gave up 3 bases, with 13 bases separating them. Germline lookup yields CDR1 KGHDR and CDR2 SFDVKD. The CDR3 sequence: CATSGAGEVNQPQHF. CDR3 sequence (DNA): TGTGCCACCAGTGGGGCGGGGGAAGTCAATCAGCCCCAGCATTTT.

In this sample, this clonotype turned up a few times. The chain recombines TRBV4-1 with TRBJ2-7, with D uncertain. Germline V gene sequence: CDR1 MGHRA, CDR2 YSYEKL. The CDR3 consists of 13 residues. V lost 6 bases, J lost 6 bases, and 15 bases lay in between. In nucleotides, the CDR3 is TGCGCCAGCAGGGAACCCGGTTTGGGCGAGCAGTACTTC. This translates into CASREPGLGEQYF.

Turning to this clonotype: This could be a read error, since a much larger clone is one nucleotide away. This chain uses TRBV7-2 with TRBJ2-3; D perhaps matches TRBD1 (5 bases). Per the germline V gene, CDR1 is SGHTA and CDR2 is FQGNSA. The CDR3 runs to 14 residues. DNA of the CDR3: TGTGCCAGCAGCTTAGTTGAAATCACAGGTACGCAGTATTTT. Its translation is CASSLVEITGTQYF.

The chain combines TRBV20-1 with TRBJ2-7; maybe TRBD2 (7 bases). The CDR3 length is 13 residues. Between the trimmed V and J ends, which lost 6 bases and 0 bases, there was a span of 12 bases. Germline V CDR1 and CDR2: DFQATT, SNEGSKA (reference sequence). The CDR3 bases are TGCAGTGCCGAAGGGGGGGCCTCCTACGAGCAGTACTTC. Translating it yields CSAEGGASYEQYF.

This clonotype occurred a few times. This chain uses TRBV6-1 with TRBJ1-4; 9 positions match TRBD1. CDR3 length: 14 amino acids. Germline V gene data show CDR1 as MNHNS and CDR2 as SASEGT. The junction had 3 bases not matched to a gene; V was cut back by 3 bases and J by 7 bases. CDR3 residues: CASSEGQGFEKLFF. The CDR3 bases are TGTGCCAGCAGTGAGGGACAGGGTTTTGAAAAACTGTTTTTT.

This clonotype showed up many times. This sequence joins TRBV11-2 and TRBJ1-1, with D possibly TRBD1 on 6 matching bases. Trimming cost V 0 bases and J 5 bases, with 19 bases left between them. Germline V gene data show CDR1 as SGHAT and CDR2 as FQNNGV. The CDR3 loop spans 17 amino acids. The CDR3, as DNA: TGTGCCAGCAGCTTAGATCGGCAGGGACGGAGGGGGACTGAAGCTTTCTTT. Translating it yields CASSLDRQGRRGTEAFF. Full variable domain (remainder filled in from reference TRBV11-2 and TRBJ1-1): EAGVAQSPRYKIIEKRQSVAFWCNPISGHATLYWYQQILGQGPKLLIQFQNNGVVDDSQLPKDRFSAERLKGVDSTLKIQPAKLEDSAVYLCASSLDRQGRRGTEAFFGQGTRLTVV.

This clonotype was seen at least ten times. The chain carries TRBV6-1 and TRBJ2-3; perhaps TRBD1 as D (6 bases). This CDR3 has 14 residues. Germline CDR1 reads MNHNS; CDR2 reads SASEGT. The ends were cut back, 7 bases at V and 2 bases at J, with 13 bases in the middle. CDR3 sequence (DNA): TGTGCCAGCAAGGATCAGGGGCACACAGATACGCAGTATTTT. Translated, it gives CASKDQGHTDTQYF.

This clonotype was recorded many times. The genes are TRBV2 and TRBJ1-5; 10 nucleotides agree with TRBD1. The length of the CDR3 is 15 residues. V dropped 3 bases and J dropped 7; count of bases not matched to a gene: 6. The germline V gene encodes CDR1 SNHLY and CDR2 FYNNEI. The CDR3 coding sequence is TGTGCCAGCAGTGAGGGGACAGGGGTCCACCAGCCCCAGCATTTT. Its protein is CASSEGTGVHQPQHF.

This clonotype was counted between two and nine times. V gene TRBV24-1 combines with J gene TRBJ2-7; D not certain. V gave up 2 bases and J gave up 2 bases, with 9 bases separating them. The CDR3 is 14 amino acids. Germline V gene sequence: CDR1 KGHDR, CDR2 SFDVKD. The CDR3 region has the DNA TGTGCCACCAGTGATTCCAGGATTACCTACGAGCAGTACTTC. This codes for CATSDSRITYEQYF.

V gene TRBV28 combines with J gene TRBJ1-5; D possibly corresponds to TRBD1 (5 bases). Trimming left V 4 bases short and J 3 bases short, with 10 bases between. This CDR3 spans 14 amino acids. Germline V gene data show CDR1 as MDHEN and CDR2 as SYDVKM. This CDR3 reads CASSSGGINQPQHF. CDR3 bases: TGTGCCAGCAGTTCGGGGGGGATCAATCAGCCCCAGCATTTT.

This clonotype was found a few times. The genes are TRBV7-6 and TRBJ1-1; 10 bases line up with TRBD1. The V and J ends lost 3 bases and 3 bases, in that order; junction bases with no gene match: 13. The CDR3 loop spans 18 amino acids. CDR1 and CDR2 from the germline V gene are SGHVS and FNYEAQ. The CDR3 sequence: CASSFKSGTGEGDTEAFF. CDR3 sequence (DNA): TGTGCCAGCAGCTTTAAGTCCGGGACAGGGGAAGGAGACACTGAAGCTTTCTTT.

This clonotype was seen at least ten times. CDR3 sequence (DNA): TGTGCCAGCAGTTTAATAACGGGGGGATTAAGGAAAGAGACCCAGTACTTC. Its protein product is CASSLITGGLRKETQYF. J is TRBJ2-5 and V is TRBV12-3 or TRBV12-4, with 7 bases that match TRBD2. The CDR3 has 17 amino acids. Trimming removed 2 bases from V and 3 bases from J; junction bases left unmatched: 12.

This clonotype came up many times. An end of the junction does not agree with germline; a read error may underlie this. V gene TRBV30 combines with J gene TRBJ2-3; 7 positions agree with TRBD2. This CDR3 is 16 amino acids long. In germline, CDR1 is GTSNPN, CDR2 SVGIG (reference sequence). CDR3 protein: CAWSWGRAGNSDTQYF. In nucleotides, the CDR3 is TGTGCGTGGAGTTGGGGGAGGGCCGGGAATTCAGATACGCAGTATTTT. Full variable domain (remainder filled in from reference TRBV30 and TRBJ2-3): SQTIHQWPATLVQPVGSPLSLECTVEGTSNPNLYWYRQAAGRGLQLLFYSVGIGQISSEVPQNLSASRPQDRQFILSSKKLLLSDSGFYLCAWSWGRAGNSDTQYFGPGTRLTVL.

Many counts were recorded for this clonotype. The chain recombines TRBV7-9 with TRBJ2-7; 9 bases align to TRBD2. The CDR3 loop spans 15 amino acids. CDR1 and CDR2 from the germline V gene are SEHNR and FQNEAQ (reference sequence). After removal of 3 bases from V and 5 bases from J, the junction contained 8 bases not matched to a gene. CDR3 residues: CASSFALREGHEQYF. In nucleotides, the CDR3 is TGTGCCAGCAGCTTTGCCTTGCGGGAGGGCCACGAGCAGTACTTC.

Many counts were recorded for this clonotype. J is TRBJ1-1 and V is TRBV30; D remains ambiguous. V lost 0 bases to trimming and J lost 0 bases, with 5 bases between them. Looked up from germline, CDR1 is GTSNPN and CDR2 is SVGIG (reference sequence). This CDR3 is 13 amino acids long. The CDR3 reads CAWSVPMNTEAFF. The CDR3 coding sequence is TGTGCCTGGAGTGTACCGATGAACACTGAAGCTTTCTTT. The variable domain in full, with the rest retrieved from reference TRBV30 and TRBJ1-1, is SQTIHQWPATLVQPVGSPLSLECTVEGTSNPNLYWYRQAAGRGLQLLFYSVGIGQISSEVPQNLSASRPQDRQFILSSKKLLLSDSGFYLCAWSVPMNTEAFFGQGTRLTVV.

At least ten counts were recorded for this clonotype. This chain's CDR3 is CASSPPYNEQFF. The CDR3 DNA sequence: TGTGCCAGCAGTCCCCCTTACAATGAGCAGTTCTTC. The chain links TRBV28 to TRBJ2-1; D remains unclear. The germline V gene encodes CDR1 MDHEN and CDR2 SYDVKM. The CDR3 is 12 residues long. Trimming stripped 5 bases from V and 4 bases from J, with 6 bases between.

The sample holds many counts of this clonotype. This chain uses TRBV27 with TRBJ1-6; D gene unclear. V shed 3 bases and J shed 7 bases, with 4 bases lying between them. Germline loops: CDR1 MNHEY, CDR2 SMNVEV (reference sequence). The CDR3 is made up of 12 amino acids. CDR3 nucleotide sequence: TGTGCCAGCAGTTTTACAAATTCACCCCTCCACTTT. Residues: CASSFTNSPLHF.

Concerning this clonotype itself: This could be a read error, since a much larger clone is one nucleotide away. The rearrangement uses TRBV4-2 and TRBJ1-2; unclear D gene. The V gene's germline CDR1 is LGHNA and CDR2 YNFKEQ. The CDR3 covers 15 residues. The CDR3 region is CASGHGLNTDYGYTF. The CDR3 coding sequence is TGTGCCAGCGGCCATGGGTTGAATACAGACTATGGCTACACCTTC.

V usage is TRBV5-1 and J usage is TRBJ1-2, with D maybe TRBD1 (5 bases). CDR1 and CDR2 from the germline V gene are SGHRS and YFSETQ. V lost 3 bases, J lost 4 bases, and 28 bases lay in between. The CDR3 extends over 19 amino acids. As DNA, the CDR3 is TGCGCCAGCAGCTGGGGCCTCCGCGGAGTATCTCAGGAGGCCTATGGCTACACCTTC. This encodes CASSWGLRGVSQEAYGYTF.

For this clonotype: A much larger clone is a single base away; this may be a read error. The chain carries TRBV15 and TRBJ2-5; 11 bases fit TRBD2. Germline CDR1 and CDR2: LNHNV and YYDKDF (reference sequence). CDR3 size: 16 residues. The CDR3 region is CATSGENSGGAETQYF. In nucleotides, the CDR3 is TGTGCCACCAGCGGAGAGAATAGCGGGGGGGCAGAGACCCAGTACTTC.